A single sample is the source of the 14 T cell receptor beta chains below, sequenced in a study of blood T cell repertoires in COVID-19. Clones were read by immunoSEQ multiplex PCR, and TCRdb kept only the in-frame ones, dropping some. The sample lists approximately 220,000 clones; around 90% were seen once. Sequencing was performed on PBMCs or T cells enriched from blood (not recorded which). The receptors here all came from a woman aged 25 to 45 who had recovered from COVID-19.

The chain recombines TRBV14 with TRBJ2-7; D gene ambiguous. V lost 1 base, J lost 9 bases, and 7 bases lay in between. In germline, CDR1 is SGHDN, CDR2 FVKESK. The CDR3 is made up of 11 amino acids. The CDR3 sequence is CASSQGVVQYF. CDR3 nucleotide sequence: TGTGCCAGCAGCCAAGGAGTTGTGCAGTACTTC.

As DNA, the CDR3 is TGCGCCAGCAGCCAAGATAGGACAGTTGGCTACACCTTC. Translated: CASSQDRTVGYTF. This chain joins TRBV4-3 and TRBJ1-2, with D possibly matching TRBD1 (6 bases). Germline V CDR1 and CDR2: LGHNA, YSLEER. The CDR3 consists of 13 residues. V was shortened by 0 bases and J by 7 bases, with 9 bases between the two germline ends.

The chain recombines TRBV9 with TRBJ2-5, with TRBD2 matching 8 bases. Germline CDR1 SGDLS, CDR2 YYNGEE. V was clipped by 4 bases and J by 5 bases; unmatched bases: 10. CDR3 length: 15 residues. CDR3 DNA: TGTGCCAGCAGCCAAACGGGGGGGCCGGGTGAGACCCAGTACTTC. Protein: CASSQTGGPGETQYF.

The V gene is TRBV7-3, the J gene TRBJ2-1; tentatively, D is TRBD2 (5 bases). Trimming took 7 bases from V and 15 from J, leaving 7 bases between them. The CDR3 totals 8 residues. Germline assignment: CDR1 SGHTA and CDR2 FQGTGA. CDR3 nucleotides: TGTGCCAGCACTCGGGGGTTCTTC. Amino acids: CASTRGFF. The entire variable domain, with the rest obtained from reference TRBV7-3 and TRBJ2-1, is as follows: GAGVSQTPSNKVTEKGKYVELRCDPISGHTALYWYRQSLGQGPEFLIYFQGTGAADDSGLPNDRFFAVRPEGSVSTLKIQRTERGDSAVYLCASTRGFFGPGTRLTVL.

This sequence joins TRBV16 and TRBJ1-2; possible D gene TRBD1, 6 bases. The CDR3 contains 17 residues. Trimming removed 3 bases from V and 4 bases from J, with 21 bases in between. Germline-derived CDR1 and CDR2 are KGHSY and FQNENV. The CDR3, as DNA: TGTGCCAGCAGCCAGTCACCCGGGACATCGCCCCTCTATGGCTACACCTTC. Amino acids: CASSQSPGTSPLYGYTF.

This chain uses TRBV5-4 with TRBJ1-1, with TRBD1 matching 8 bases. The CDR3 length is 13 residues. CDR1 and CDR2 from the germline V gene are SGHNT and YYREEE (reference sequence). V lost 2 bases to trimming and J lost 4 bases; unmatched junction nucleotides: 1. The CDR3 bases are TGTGCCAGCAGCTTCACAGGGGGCACTGAAGCTTTCTTT. Amino acids: CASSFTGGTEAFF.

The chain is built from TRBV6-5 and TRBJ1-2, with D perhaps matching TRBD1 (6 bases). Trimming took off 4 bases at V and 8 bases at J, with 20 bases between the two ends. The CDR3 extends over 15 amino acids. Germline V gives CDR1 MNHEY, CDR2 SVGAGI. CDR3 sequence (DNA): TGTGCCAGCAGTTTAGCTGAAAGGACAGCTGGGGGCTACACCTTC. Protein product: CASSLAERTAGGYTF.

Comments on this clone: Other nucleotide sequences from this sample produce the same CDR3. This chain uses TRBV4-3 with TRBJ2-2; 7 positions agree with TRBD2. Germline CDR1 and CDR2: LGHNA and YSLEER. With V trimmed by 0 bases and J by 2 bases, 3 bases remained unmatched. The CDR3 is made up of 16 amino acids. CDR3 coding DNA: TGCGCCAGCAGCCAAGAAGCGGGGCCCAACACCGGGGAGCTGTTTTTT. Translating gives CASSQEAGPNTGELFF.

This chain connects TRBV15 to TRBJ1-6, with 7 bases lining up with TRBD1. The V segment lost 0 bases and the J segment 10 bases; nucleotides outside the gene matches: 9. Looked up from germline, CDR1 is LNHNV and CDR2 is YYDKDF (reference sequence). CDR3 length equals 16 residues. The CDR3 loop reads CATSREVQGVGSPLHF. CDR3 DNA sequence: TGTGCCACCAGCAGAGAGGTTCAGGGGGTTGGATCACCCCTCCACTTT.

The V gene is TRBV11-2, the J gene TRBJ2-7; 8 bases agree with TRBD2. Germline trimming cut 5 bases from V and 6 bases from J; bases unmatched to any gene: 12. Germline lookup yields CDR1 SGHAT and CDR2 FQNNGV. This CDR3 contains 15 residues. CDR3 amino acids: CASSQLGGASGEQYF. CDR3 DNA sequence: TGTGCCAGCAGCCAACTCGGGGGGGCTTCCGGCGAGCAGTACTTC.

This chain joins TRBV4-3 and TRBJ2-3; 12 nucleotides agree with TRBD2. Germline-derived CDR1 and CDR2 are LGHNA and YSLEER. This CDR3 spans 15 amino acids. V was pared by 4 bases and J by 4 bases, with 3 bases of the junction left unmatched. CDR3 residues: CASSLGLAGSDTQYF. The CDR3 nucleotides are TGCGCCAGCAGCCTCGGACTAGCGGGATCAGATACGCAGTATTTT.

This chain connects TRBV5-1 to TRBJ1-3; no clear D. V lost 0 bases, J lost 3 bases, and 4 bases lay in between. Germline V gene sequence: CDR1 SGHRS, CDR2 YFSETQ. CDR3 length: 13 amino acids. The CDR3: CASSLVLGNTIYF. In DNA, the CDR3 is TGCGCCAGCAGCTTGGTCCTTGGAAACACCATATATTTT.

V is TRBV11-1 and J is TRBJ2-2, with 8 bases identical to TRBD1. The V and J ends lost 5 bases and 5 bases, in that order; junction bases with no gene match: 7. Per germline, CDR1 SGHAT and CDR2 FQDESV (reference sequence). This CDR3 comprises 15 residues. CDR3 region: CASSRTGIFTGELFF. The CDR3 region has the DNA TGTGCCAGCAGCCGGACAGGGATTTTTACCGGGGAGCTGTTTTTT. The complete variable domain, with remaining parts taken from reference TRBV11-1 and TRBJ2-2, reads EAEVAQSPRYKITEKSQAVAFWCDPISGHATLYWYRQILGQGPELLVQFQDESVVDDSQLPKDRFSAERLKGVDSTLKIQPAELGDSAMYLCASSRTGIFTGELFFGEGSRLTVL.

This clone was seen once. This chain links TRBV3-1 (or the pseudogene TRBV3-2) with TRBJ2-7; 7 bases fit TRBD2. Looked up from germline, CDR1 is LGHDT and CDR2 is YNNKEL (reference sequence). The CDR3 contains 16 residues. The V gene end was trimmed by 4 bases and the J gene end by 0 bases; junction bases not matched to a gene: 9. The CDR3 here is CASSLDVGGGSYEQYF. DNA for the CDR3: TGTGCCAGCAGCCTCGACGTCGGCGGGGGCTCCTACGAGCAGTACTTC.